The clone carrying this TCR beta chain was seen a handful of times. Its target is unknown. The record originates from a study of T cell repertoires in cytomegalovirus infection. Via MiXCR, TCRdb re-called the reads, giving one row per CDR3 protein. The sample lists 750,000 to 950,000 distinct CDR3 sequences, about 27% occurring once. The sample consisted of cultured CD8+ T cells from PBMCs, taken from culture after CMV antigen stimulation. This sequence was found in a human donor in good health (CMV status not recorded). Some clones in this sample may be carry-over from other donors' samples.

The CDR3 bases are TGTGCCAGTAGTATATCGGGTATCCACGAGCAGTACTTC. Protein sequence: CASSISGIHEQYF. The chain uses TRBV19 and TRBJ2-7; no clear D. Trimming removed 2 bases at V and 5 bases at J, with 10 bases between. The CDR3 consists of 13 residues. Germline CDR1 and CDR2: LNHDA and SQIVND (reference sequence).